The clone carrying this T cell receptor (beta chain) occurred a few times. These data originate in a study of T-cell memory formation after mild COVID-19. TCRdb ran MiXCR on the 5' RACE reads and lists one entry per CDR3 protein. In the table there are around 430,000 distinct CDR3 sequences, roughly 15% of which are singletons. V lost 5 bases and J lost 4, with 9 bases in between. This CDR3 has 12 residues. Germline V gives CDR1 DFQATT, CDR2 SNEGSKA (reference sequence). The origin of this receptor is a man between 18 and 29 years old who had mild COVID-19 (a few samples of this study predate the infection). Cell type and time point are not known. The J gene is TRBJ2-1, the V gene TRBV20-1; a weak D match, TRBD1 (6 bases). Material: PBMCs or a T cell subset sorted from them (not recorded which). The CDR3 is CSAPGVYNEQFF. The CDR3 DNA is TGCAGTGCTCCAGGGGTATACAATGAGCAGTTCTTC.